The 6 T cell receptor beta chains reported below all come from one sample, sequenced in a study of early T cells in non-severe SARS-CoV-2 infection. TCRdb analysed the 5' RACE reads with MiXCR anew, one entry per CDR3 protein. The profile shows about 50,000 distinct CDR3 sequences, approximately 5.9% of them singletons. The sequences come from whole blood, collected at baseline. The source is an adult who was a healthcare worker with PCR-confirmed SARS-CoV-2 infection or an uninfected control (not recorded which).

This clonotype has a count of ten or more. The CDR3 nucleotides read TGTGCCAGCAATTCCAAAGCGGGAGGGGAAGATACGCAGTATTTT. It translates to CASNSKAGGEDTQYF. The chain joins TRBV5-6 to TRBJ2-3; 10 bases are shared with TRBD2. CDR3 length: 15 amino acids. CDR1 is SGHDT and CDR2 is YYEEEE in the germline V gene. Trimming took 6 bases from V and 5 from J; bases not matched to a gene: 9.

This clonotype was found many times. The chain couples TRBV29-1 to TRBJ2-7; TRBD2 agrees at 16 bases. CDR3 length: 16 amino acids. CDR1 and CDR2 (germline): SQVTM, ANQGSEA. J was trimmed by 1 base and V by 5 bases; bases with no gene match: 5. CDR3 in amino acids: CSVTPGLAGGSYEQYF. CDR3 sequence (DNA): TGCAGCGTTACTCCGGGACTAGCGGGAGGGTCCTACGAGCAGTACTTC.

This clonotype has a count of ten or more. The rearrangement joins TRBV27 to TRBJ2-3; TRBD2 might be the D (5 bases). Between the trimmed V and J ends, which lost 2 bases and 0 bases, there was a span of 12 bases. The length of the CDR3 is 16 residues. Germline V gives CDR1 MNHEY, CDR2 SMNVEV (reference sequence). Here the CDR3 reads CASSLDRSGSTDTQYF. For the CDR3, the DNA is TGTGCCAGCAGTTTAGATCGGAGCGGTAGCACAGATACGCAGTATTTT.

This clonotype was seen only a few times. The chain links TRBV5-8 to TRBJ2-3; unclear D gene. V was trimmed by 4 bases and J by 4 bases, leaving 7 bases between them. CDR3 length: 12 amino acids. Germline V gene sequence: CDR1 SGHTS, CDR2 YDEGEE. The CDR3 protein is CASSPRSDTQYF. CDR3 sequence (DNA): TGTGCCAGCAGCCCCCGTTCAGATACGCAGTATTTT.

This clonotype came up many times. The CDR3 nucleotides are TGCAGTGCTGGGCTGGGTTACTACGAGCAGTACTTC. It specifies CSAGLGYYEQYF. V and J are TRBV20-1 and TRBJ2-7; D is uncertain. The germline gives CDR1 DFQATT, CDR2 SNEGSKA (reference sequence). Trimming shortened V by 5 bases and J by 3 bases, and 11 bases separated the two germline ends. This CDR3 contains 12 residues.

This clonotype was seen a handful of times. The chain carries TRBV2 and TRBJ1-6; D is unresolved. The CDR3 contains 14 residues. CDR1 is SNHLY, CDR2 FYNNEI, per germline. The V end lost 6 bases, the J end lost 7 bases, and 13 bases lay between the germline ends. This CDR3 reads CASRRILGNSPLHF. CDR3 in DNA: TGTGCCAGCAGAAGGATCCTGGGCAATTCACCCCTCCACTTT. The entire variable domain, with the rest obtained from reference TRBV2 and TRBJ1-6, is as follows: EPEVTQTPSHQVTQMGQEVILRCVPISNHLYFYWYRQILGQKVEFLVSFYNNEISEKSEIFDDQFSVERPDGSNFTLKIRSTKLEDSAMYFCASRRILGNSPLHFGNGTRLTVT.